Shown below are 17 T cell receptor beta chains from a single sample sequenced in a study of beta chain features in type 1 diabetes. The whole isolated RNA underwent reverse transcription, so sequencing captured expressed TCRB transcripts. TCRdb's table, derived via immunoSEQ multiplex PCR, lists solely in-frame clones and lacks some. The sample holds 38,000 or so clones, about two thirds seen once. Specimen: Tregs from blood. These receptor sequences come from a young woman in good health.

This chain connects TRBV15 to TRBJ1-2, with unresolved D. This CDR3 region has 14 residues. Germline V gene data show CDR1 as LNHNV and CDR2 as YYDKDF (reference sequence). The V gene lost 0 bases and the J gene lost 3 bases, with 8 bases spanning the gap. CDR3 region: CATSRDKGDYGYTF. The CDR3 nucleotides read TGTGCCACCAGCAGAGATAAGGGAGACTATGGCTACACCTTC.

The chain employs TRBV7-2 and TRBJ2-7; 11 nucleotides line up with TRBD2. Trimming at V came to 0 bases and at J to 3 bases, leaving 4 bases not matched to a gene. The germline V gene has CDR1 SGHTA and CDR2 FQGNSA. The CDR3 contains 16 residues. CDR3 region: CASSLAASGRIYEQYF. In DNA form, the CDR3 reads TGTGCCAGCAGCTTAGCGGCTAGCGGGAGGATCTACGAGCAGTACTTC.

V gene TRBV28 combines with J gene TRBJ2-5; perhaps TRBD1 as D (5 bases). The CDR3 has 11 amino acids. V lost 7 bases, J lost 4 bases, and 7 bases lay in between. Germline CDR1 is MDHEN and CDR2 is SYDVKM. The CDR3 nucleotides are TGTGCCAGCATAAGGGGAGAGACCCAGTACTTC. Amino acid sequence: CASIRGETQYF. Complete variable domain (other parts from reference TRBV28 and TRBJ2-5): DVKVTQSSRYLVKRTGEKVFLECVQDMDHENMFWYRQDPGLGLRLIYFSYDVKMKEKGDIPEGYSVSREKKERFSLILESASTNQTSMYLCASIRGETQYFGPGTRLLVL.

V and J are TRBV19 and TRBJ2-7; the D gene is possibly TRBD1 (5 bases). V gave up 6 bases and J gave up 2 bases, with 14 bases separating them. The CDR3 is 14 amino acids. Germline values: CDR1 LNHDA, CDR2 SQIVND (reference sequence). CDR3 sequence (DNA): TGTGCCAGTAGGGAGTCAGGGCACGCCTACGAGCAGTACTTC. Translating it yields CASRESGHAYEQYF.

The chain links TRBV29-1 to TRBJ2-2, with D unclear. Germline V gene lookup returns CDR1 SQVTM and CDR2 ANQGSEA. V lost 4 bases and J 8 bases, leaving 11 bases between the germline ends. This CDR3 has 12 residues. The CDR3 reads CSVGLPGGELFF. DNA for the CDR3: TGCAGCGTTGGCCTCCCAGGAGGGGAGCTGTTTTTT.

The J gene is TRBJ2-3, the V gene TRBV6-5; tentatively, D is TRBD2 (6 bases). CDR1 and CDR2 (germline): MNHEY, SVGAGI. The CDR3 has 12 amino acids. V was pared by 10 bases and J by 3 bases, with 11 bases between. The CDR3 reads CATEGSTDTQYF. CDR3 bases: TGTGCCACGGAGGGGTCGACAGATACGCAGTATTTT.

This clone was observed a few times. The chain has TRBV7-2 and TRBJ2-3, with 8 positions matching TRBD2. Germline V CDR1 and CDR2: SGHTA, FQGNSA. This CDR3 is built from 15 residues. The V gene end was trimmed by 5 bases and the J gene end by 6 bases; junction bases not matched to a gene: 10. The CDR3 here is CASSKGTREGDTQYF. DNA of the CDR3: TGTGCCAGCAGCAAAGGGACTAGGGAGGGGGATACGCAGTATTTT.

The chain has TRBV30 and TRBJ1-1; tentatively, D is TRBD1 (5 bases). Germline CDR1 reads GTSNPN; CDR2 reads SVGIG (reference sequence). This CDR3 contains 15 residues. The germline V and J ends were trimmed by 2 bases and 1 base, with 14 bases remaining between them. This CDR3 is CAWSPRGRANTEAFF. CDR3 bases: TGTGCCTGGAGTCCAAGGGGCAGGGCGAACACTGAAGCTTTCTTT.

This clone was seen only once. The chain links TRBV19 to TRBJ2-2; 7 nucleotides line up with TRBD2. Germline V gene sequence: CDR1 LNHDA, CDR2 SQIVND (reference sequence). Trimming removed 4 bases from V and 6 bases from J; junction bases left unmatched: 2. This CDR3 comprises 13 residues. The CDR3 coding sequence is TGTGCCAGTAGTAGCGGGAGACCCGGGGAGCTGTTTTTT. This translates into CASSSGRPGELFF. The full variable domain, completed using reference TRBV19 and TRBJ2-2, is DGGITQSPKYLFRKEGQNVTLSCEQNLNHDAMYWYRQDPGQGLRLIYYSQIVNDFQKGDIAEGYSVSREKKESFPLTVTSAQKNPTAFYLCASSSGRPGELFFGEGSRLTVL.

The chain employs TRBV5-1 and TRBJ2-5, with 8 bases identical to TRBD2. The end of the DNA aligns better with TRBJ2-7, so the J call may be wrong. Germline-derived CDR1 and CDR2 are SGHRS and YFSETQ. The CDR3 is 19 residues long. The CDR3 protein is CASSLGGRQLQAGVYEQYF. CDR3 coding DNA: TGCGCCAGCAGCTTGGGCGGCAGACAACTCCAAGCGGGAGTGTACGAGCAGTACTTC.

V gene TRBV7-2 combines with J gene TRBJ2-5, with a possible D match to TRBD1 (6 bases). The germline gives CDR1 SGHTA, CDR2 FQGNSA. The CDR3 is 13 residues long. V lost 6 bases and J lost 5, with 13 bases in between. CDR3 sequence: CASRLRGWETQYF. CDR3 DNA: TGTGCCAGCAGGCTAAGGGGGTGGGAGACCCAGTACTTC. The full variable domain, rest sourced from reference TRBV7-2 and TRBJ2-5, is GAGVSQSPSNKVTEKGKDVELRCDPISGHTALYWYRQSLGQGLEFLIYFQGNSAPDKSGLPSDRFSAERTGGSVSTLTIQRTQQEDSAVYLCASRLRGWETQYFGPGTRLLVL.

V usage is TRBV7-2 and J usage is TRBJ2-7, with a tentative D call TRBD1 (6 bases). The CDR3 extends over 13 amino acids. CDR1 is SGHTA, CDR2 FQGNSA, per germline. Trimming removed 2 bases at V and 7 bases at J, with 12 bases between. The CDR3 is CASSLNQGKEQYF. CDR3 in DNA: TGTGCCAGCAGCTTAAACCAGGGGAAGGAGCAGTACTTC.

This clone occurred a few times. The chain has TRBV4-3 and TRBJ2-3; 7 bases are shared with TRBD2. CDR3 length: 18 residues. V dropped 1 base and J dropped 1; count of bases not matched to a gene: 11. In germline, CDR1 is LGHNA, CDR2 YSLEER. The CDR3 coding sequence is TGCGCCAGCAGCCAAGGAAGTGGCGGGAGCGGCGGCACAGATACGCAGTATTTT. It yields the protein CASSQGSGGSGGTDTQYF.

This clone was recorded a few times. CDR3: CASSSGGGLNTEAFF. For the CDR3, the DNA is TGTGCCAGCAGCTCCGGAGGTGGGTTGAACACTGAAGCTTTCTTT. This rearrangement joins TRBV7-9 to TRBJ1-1; D is undetermined. V was clipped by 4 bases and J by 0 bases, with 12 bases between them. Germline-derived CDR1 and CDR2 are SEHNR and FQNEAQ (reference sequence). The CDR3 loop spans 15 amino acids.

V is TRBV7-9 and J is TRBJ2-5; 9 bases are shared with TRBD2. J lost 5 bases, V lost 5 bases, and 9 bases had no gene match. In germline, CDR1 is SEHNR, CDR2 FQNEAQ (reference sequence). This CDR3 contains 15 residues. CDR3 DNA sequence: TGTGCCAGCAGCGGAACGGCTAGCGGGAAGGAGACCCAGTACTTC. Amino acid sequence: CASSGTASGKETQYF. The whole variable domain, filled in from reference TRBV7-9 and TRBJ2-5, reads DTGVSQNPRHKITKRGQNVTFRCDPISEHNRLYWYRQTLGQGPEFLTYFQNEAQLEKSRLLSDRFSAERPKGSFSTLEIQRTEQGDSAMYLCASSGTASGKETQYFGPGTRLLVL.

The rearrangement joins TRBV29-1 to TRBJ2-4, with D unclear. This CDR3 has 12 amino acids. Germline lookup yields CDR1 SQVTM and CDR2 ANQGSEA. V lost 6 bases, J lost 0 bases, and 6 bases lay in between. CDR3 sequence: CSVRIAKNIQYF. CDR3 nucleotides: TGCAGCGTGAGGATAGCCAAAAACATTCAGTACTTC.

The gene calls are TRBV11-1 and TRBJ2-1; D possibly corresponds to TRBD2 (5 bases). V was trimmed by 5 bases and J by 10 bases, leaving 12 bases between them. Germline lookup yields CDR1 SGHAT and CDR2 FQDESV (reference sequence). The CDR3 extends over 12 amino acids. The CDR3 reads CASSRDSGEQFF. The CDR3 DNA is TGTGCCAGCAGCAGGGATTCGGGGGAGCAGTTCTTC.